This is a list of T cell receptor beta chains from one sample in a study of blood T cell repertoires in COVID-19. Repertoires were generated with immunoSEQ multiplex PCR, while TCRdb's copy carries only in-frame clones and drops some. Of more than 300,000 clones detected, around 90% appear once; the ten largest clones hold approximately 1.2%. Sequencing used PBMCs or T cells enriched from blood (not recorded which). All receptors derive from a woman between 18 and 29 years old who had recovered from COVID-19. CDR3s include the opening cysteine and the closing phenylalanine or tryptophan. Fields, in order: D gene, clone size, V gene, J gene, CDR3 protein, CDR3 DNA. D genes are given only for firm matches. For some rows the clone size is stated as once, few or many, or as a class when expanded; others skip it.

TRBD2	NA	TRBV15	TRBJ2-7	CATSRDKAGGSYEQYF	TGTGCCACCAGCAGAGATAAGGCGGGGGGTTCATACGAGCAGTACTTC
TRBD1	NA	TRBV5-4	TRBJ2-7	CASSLAGQGARQYF	TGTGCCAGCAGCTTGGCCGGACAGGGGGCGCGGCAGTACTTC
TRBD1	NA	TRBV29-1	TRBJ2-3	CSVDFEQGATQYF	TGCAGCGTTGATTTCGAACAGGGGGCCACGCAGTATTTT
NA	NA	TRBV5-1	TRBJ1-1	CASSLVQGMNTEAFF	TGCGCCAGCAGCTTGGTTCAGGGAATGAACACTGAAGCTTTCTTT
NA	NA	TRBV7-8	TRBJ2-5	CASSLALVAWETQYF	TGTGCCAGCAGCTTAGCGCTGGTGGCTTGGGAGACCCAGTACTTC
TRBD1	NA	TRBV28	TRBJ1-4	CASSLWTGKDGNEKLFF	TGTGCCAGCAGTTTATGGACAGGGAAGGATGGTAATGAAAAACTGTTTTTT
NA	NA	TRBV5-1	TRBJ2-7	CASSWVKHRDEQYF	TGCGCCAGCAGCTGGGTAAAGCACAGGGACGAGCAGTACTTC
NA	NA	TRBV6-5	TRBJ1-5	CASHVHHSNQPQHF	TGTGCCAGCCACGTACACCATAGCAATCAGCCCCAGCATTTT
NA	NA	TRBV9	TRBJ1-1	CASSSRWAGNTEAFF	TGTGCCAGCAGCTCAAGGTGGGCAGGGAATACTGAAGCTTTCTTT
TRBD1	NA	TRBV19	TRBJ2-7	CASSDDRGGYEQYF	TGTGCCAGTAGTGACGACAGGGGGGGTTACGAGCAGTACTTC
NA	NA	TRBV3-1/TRBV3-2	TRBJ1-2	CASSHSRGYTF	TGTGCCAGCAGCCATTCCAGGGGCTACACCTTC
NA	NA	TRBV10-3	TRBJ1-2	CAISESVGRNYGYTF	TGTGCCATCAGTGAGTCGGTTGGCAGGAACTATGGCTACACCTTC
NA	once	TRBV14	TRBJ1-2	CASSQDRSYGYTF	TGTGCCAGCAGCCAAGATCGGTCCTATGGCTACACCTTC
NA	NA	TRBV5-1	TRBJ1-4	CASSFRGGLNEKLFF	TGCGCCAGCAGCTTCAGGGGCGGACTGAATGAAAAACTGTTTTTT
NA	NA	TRBV4-2	TRBJ1-2	CASSQDQGNYGYTF	TGTGCCAGCAGCCAAGATCAGGGGAACTATGGCTACACCTTC
TRBD1	NA	TRBV28	TRBJ1-5	CASSRTGTSNQPQHF	TGTGCCAGCAGCCGGACAGGGACGAGCAATCAGCCCCAGCATTTT
NA	once	TRBV18	TRBJ2-2	CASSSGAPARGELFF	TGTGCCAGCTCCTCCGGCGCCCCGGCGAGGGGGGAGCTGTTTTTT
NA	once	TRBV10-3	TRBJ2-3	CAISGGDRLSTDTQYF	TGTGCCATCAGTGGCGGAGACAGGCTAAGCACAGATACGCAGTATTTT
NA	NA	TRBV6-2/TRBV6-3	TRBJ2-7	CASSYGPGGRYEQYF	TGTGCCAGCAGTTACGGCCCCGGGGGGCGGTACGAGCAGTACTTC
NA	NA	TRBV7-2	TRBJ1-2	CASSLSGVNIYGYTF	TGTGCCAGCAGCTTATCGGGGGTTAATATCTATGGCTACACCTTC
NA	NA	TRBV24-1	TRBJ2-1	CATSDLNRDYNEQFF	TGTGCCACCAGTGATTTAAACAGGGACTACAATGAGCAGTTCTTC
TRBD1	NA	TRBV5-1	TRBJ1-4	CASSSGQAGNEKLFF	TGCGCCAGCAGTAGTGGACAGGCGGGTAATGAAAAACTGTTTTTT
TRBD1	NA	TRBV11-3	TRBJ2-2	CASSLTGITNTGELFF	TGTGCCAGCAGCCTGACAGGGATAACGAACACCGGGGAGCTGTTTTTT
NA	NA	TRBV30	TRBJ1-6	CAWSATRSSLYNSPLHF	TGTGCCTGGAGTGCCACCCGCTCTAGCCTTTATAATTCACCCCTCCACTTT
NA	NA	TRBV2	TRBJ2-7	CASGEGGVRGRYEQYF	TGTGCCAGCGGGGAGGGCGGAGTTAGGGGGAGATACGAGCAGTACTTC
NA	NA	TRBV7-6	TRBJ2-1	CASSYTGLAPFF	TGTGCCAGCAGCTACACGGGGCTAGCGCCGTTCTTC
TRBD1	NA	TRBV3-1/TRBV3-2	TRBJ2-5	CASSYRQGVQETQYF	TGTGCCAGCAGCTACCGACAGGGGGTGCAAGAGACCCAGTACTTC
NA	few	TRBV10-2	TRBJ2-7	CASSRGAPEQYF	TGCGCCAGCTCACGTGGGGCCCCCGAGCAGTACTTC
NA	NA	TRBV30	TRBJ1-1	CAWESGTGKGTEAFF	TGTGCCTGGGAAAGCGGGACCGGGAAGGGCACTGAAGCTTTCTTT
NA	NA	TRBV9	TRBJ1-4	CASTRLVGATNEKLFF	TGTGCCAGCACCCGGTTGGTAGGAGCAACTAATGAAAAACTGTTTTTT
NA	NA	TRBV11-2	TRBJ2-5	CASSETRETQYF	TGTGCCAGCAGCGAGACTAGAGAGACCCAGTACTTC
NA	NA	TRBV29-1	TRBJ1-2	CSVGEDYGYTF	TGCAGCGTTGGCGAAGATTATGGCTACACCTTC
NA	NA	TRBV30	TRBJ1-4	CAWGLWGEREKLFF	TGTGCCTGGGGGCTATGGGGAGAAAGAGAAAAACTGTTTTTT
NA	NA	TRBV6-5	TRBJ2-7	CASTLDPQAYEQYF	TGTGCCAGCACCCTGGATCCCCAGGCCTACGAGCAGTACTTC
NA	NA	TRBV6-4	TRBJ1-1	CASSEQENTEAFF	TGTGCCAGCAGTGAGCAGGAGAACACTGAAGCTTTCTTT
TRBD2	NA	TRBV3-1/TRBV3-2	TRBJ2-1	CASSQAAGGSYNEQFF	TGTGCCAGCAGCCAGGCAGCGGGGGGGTCCTACAATGAGCAGTTCTTC
TRBD1	NA	TRBV9	TRBJ1-6	CASSVDRVDNNSPLHF	TGTGCCAGCAGCGTCGACAGGGTAGATAATAATTCACCCCTCCACTTT
NA	NA	TRBV9	TRBJ2-7	CASSADSSYEQYF	TGTGCCAGCAGCGCTGACAGCTCCTACGAGCAGTACTTC
NA	few	TRBV2	TRBJ2-3	CASSVAPRLTTDTQYF	TGTGCCAGCAGTGTTGCGCCTAGGCTTACCACAGATACGCAGTATTTT
TRBD1	NA	TRBV28	TRBJ1-1	CASSFPPGQGTMAFF	TGTGCCAGCAGTTTCCCACCGGGACAGGGGACGATGGCTTTCTTT
NA	NA	TRBV5-4	TRBJ1-3	CASSLQGVTAEYF	TGTGCCAGCAGCTTGCAAGGGGTGACAGCCGAATATTTT
TRBD2	NA	TRBV5-1	TRBJ2-1	CASSLRGGYNEQFF	TGCGCCAGCAGCTTGCGGGGGGGTTACAATGAGCAGTTCTTC
TRBD1	NA	TRBV9	TRBJ1-2	CASSVTGGPSNYGYTF	TGTGCCAGCAGCGTAACAGGGGGGCCTTCGAACTATGGCTACACCTTC
TRBD2	NA	TRBV11-2	TRBJ2-7	CASSLRAERGYEQYF	TGTGCCAGCAGCTTACGGGCTGAGCGGGGATACGAGCAGTACTTC
TRBD1	NA	TRBV5-1	TRBJ1-1	CATGTGEGTEAFF	TGCGCCACTGGGACAGGGGAGGGCACTGAAGCTTTCTTT
TRBD2	once	TRBV12-3/TRBV12-4	TRBJ2-1	CASTSGLKEFF	TGTGCCAGCACTAGCGGCTTAAAGGAGTTCTTC
TRBD1	NA	TRBV9	TRBJ2-7	CASSPRTGLYEQYF	TGTGCCAGCAGCCCGCGGACAGGACTCTACGAGCAGTACTTC
NA	NA	TRBV4-3	TRBJ1-4	CASSQGWRRNEKLFF	TGCGCCAGCAGCCAAGGTTGGCGGAGAAATGAAAAACTGTTTTTT
NA	NA	TRBV27	TRBJ2-1	CASSLLQGLPYNEQFF	TGTGCCAGCAGTTTATTACAGGGCCTCCCCTACAATGAGCAGTTCTTC
NA	NA	TRBV5-6	TRBJ1-6	CASSLVGRGSYNSPLHF	TGTGCCAGCAGCTTGGTAGGCAGGGGCTCCTATAATTCACCCCTCCACTTT
NA	NA	TRBV19	TRBJ2-7	CASSMTDEQYF	TGTGCCAGTAGTATGACAGACGAGCAGTACTTC
NA	NA	TRBV7-9	TRBJ1-1	CASSSPPEAFF	TGTGCCAGCAGCTCCCCTCCTGAAGCTTTCTTT